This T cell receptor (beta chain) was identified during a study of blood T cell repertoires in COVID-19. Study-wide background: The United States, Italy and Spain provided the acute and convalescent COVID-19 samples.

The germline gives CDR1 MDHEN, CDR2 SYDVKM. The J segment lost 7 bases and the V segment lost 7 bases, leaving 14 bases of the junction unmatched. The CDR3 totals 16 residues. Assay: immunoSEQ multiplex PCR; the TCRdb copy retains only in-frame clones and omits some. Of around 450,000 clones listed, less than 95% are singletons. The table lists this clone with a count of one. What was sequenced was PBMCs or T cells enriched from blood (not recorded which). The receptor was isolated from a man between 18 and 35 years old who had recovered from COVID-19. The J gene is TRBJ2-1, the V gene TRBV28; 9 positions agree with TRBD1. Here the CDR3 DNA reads TGTGCCAGCAAAAAACGAACAGGGGGCAAATGGAATGAGCAGTTCTTC. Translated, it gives CASKKRTGGKWNEQFF.